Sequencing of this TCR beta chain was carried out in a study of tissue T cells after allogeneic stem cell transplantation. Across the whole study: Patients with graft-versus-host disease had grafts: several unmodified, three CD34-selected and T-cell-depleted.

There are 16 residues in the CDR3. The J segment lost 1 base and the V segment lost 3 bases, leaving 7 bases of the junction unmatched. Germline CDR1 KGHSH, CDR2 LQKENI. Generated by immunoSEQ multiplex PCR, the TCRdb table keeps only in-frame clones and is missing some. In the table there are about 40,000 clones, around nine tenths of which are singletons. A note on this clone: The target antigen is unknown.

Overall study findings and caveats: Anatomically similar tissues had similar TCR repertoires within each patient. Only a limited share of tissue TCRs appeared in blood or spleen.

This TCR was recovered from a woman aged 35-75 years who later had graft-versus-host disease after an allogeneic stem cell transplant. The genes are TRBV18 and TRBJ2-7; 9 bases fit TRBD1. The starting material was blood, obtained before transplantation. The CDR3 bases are TGTGCCAGCTCACCGACCGGGACAGGGAATTCCTACGAGCAGTACTTC. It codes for CASSPTGTGNSYEQYF.